This TCR beta chain was sequenced for a study of T cells after yellow fever vaccination. Study-level background: Low-cell-number fractions underwent preparation using SMART-Seq v4 Ultra Low Input.

A single record per CDR3 protein comes from TCRdb applying MiXCR to the 5' RACE reads. The sample includes 300,000 to 450,000 distinct CDR3 sequences, 8% to 9.5% of them seen just once. Trimming pared 4 bases from V and 7 bases from J, leaving 19 bases between. Germline values: CDR1 SGHTA, CDR2 FQGNSA. The CDR3 is made up of 16 amino acids. This clonotype was recorded at least ten times. The material sequenced was PBMCs, taken about 49 days after the first yellow fever vaccination. This chain joins TRBV7-2 and TRBJ1-4; D remains unclear. This receptor was identified in a man aged 18 to 29 who received the YFV17D yellow fever vaccine. The chain's CDR3 is CASSSFPNSRIEKLFF. DNA for the CDR3: TGTGCCAGCAGCTCCTTCCCTAATTCGAGAATTGAAAAACTGTTTTTT.